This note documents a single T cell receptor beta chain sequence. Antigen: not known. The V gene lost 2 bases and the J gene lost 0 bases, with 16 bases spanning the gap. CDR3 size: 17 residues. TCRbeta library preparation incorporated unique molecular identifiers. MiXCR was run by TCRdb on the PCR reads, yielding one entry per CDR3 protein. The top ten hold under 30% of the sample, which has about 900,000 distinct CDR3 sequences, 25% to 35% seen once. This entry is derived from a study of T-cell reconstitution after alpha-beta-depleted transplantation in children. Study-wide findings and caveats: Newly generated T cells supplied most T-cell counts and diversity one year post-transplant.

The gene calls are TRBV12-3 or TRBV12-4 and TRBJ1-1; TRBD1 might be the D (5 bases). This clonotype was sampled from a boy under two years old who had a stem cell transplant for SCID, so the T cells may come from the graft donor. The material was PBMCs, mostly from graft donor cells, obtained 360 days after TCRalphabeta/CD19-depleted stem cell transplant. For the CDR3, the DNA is TGTGCCAGCAGTTTAAGCGGGACCCTCGGGGTGAACACTGAAGCTTTCTTT. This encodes CASSLSGTLGVNTEAFF.